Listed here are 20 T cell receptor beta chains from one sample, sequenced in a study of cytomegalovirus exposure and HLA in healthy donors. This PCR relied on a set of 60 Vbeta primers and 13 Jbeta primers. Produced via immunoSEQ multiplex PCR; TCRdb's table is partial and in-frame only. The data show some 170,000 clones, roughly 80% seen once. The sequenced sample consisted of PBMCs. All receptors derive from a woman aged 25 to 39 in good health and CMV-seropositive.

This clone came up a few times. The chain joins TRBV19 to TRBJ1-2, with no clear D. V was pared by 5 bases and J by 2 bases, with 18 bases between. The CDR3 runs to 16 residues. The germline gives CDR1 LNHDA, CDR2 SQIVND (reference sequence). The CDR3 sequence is CASSRSFSRFNYGYTF. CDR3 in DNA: TGTGCCAGTAGTCGATCTTTTAGCCGATTCAACTATGGCTACACCTTC.

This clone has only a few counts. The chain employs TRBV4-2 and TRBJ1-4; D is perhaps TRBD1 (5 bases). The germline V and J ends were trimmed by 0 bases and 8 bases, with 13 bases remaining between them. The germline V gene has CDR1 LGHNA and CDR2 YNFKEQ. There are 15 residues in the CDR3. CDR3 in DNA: TGTGCCAGCAGCCAAGATTACACAGGTCGCGAAAAACTGTTTTTT. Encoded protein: CASSQDYTGREKLFF.

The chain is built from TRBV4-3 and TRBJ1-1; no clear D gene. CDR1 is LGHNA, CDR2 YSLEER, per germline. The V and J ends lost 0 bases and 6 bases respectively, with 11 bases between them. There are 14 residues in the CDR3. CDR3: CASSQEWHVSEAFF. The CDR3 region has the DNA TGCGCCAGCAGCCAAGAATGGCACGTCTCTGAAGCTTTCTTT.

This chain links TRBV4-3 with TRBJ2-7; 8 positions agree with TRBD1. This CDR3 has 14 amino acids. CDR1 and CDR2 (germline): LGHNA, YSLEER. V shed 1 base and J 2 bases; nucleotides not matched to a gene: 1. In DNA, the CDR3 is TGCGCCAGCAGCCAAGCACAGGGGGCCTACGAGCAGTACTTC. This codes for CASSQAQGAYEQYF.

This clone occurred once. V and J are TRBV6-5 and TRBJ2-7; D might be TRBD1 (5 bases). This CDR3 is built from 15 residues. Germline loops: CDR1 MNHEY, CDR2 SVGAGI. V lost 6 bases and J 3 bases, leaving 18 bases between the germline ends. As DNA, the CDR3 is TGTGCCAGCAGGGACCAGTGGTCAGGGAACTACGAGCAGTACTTC. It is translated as CASRDQWSGNYEQYF.

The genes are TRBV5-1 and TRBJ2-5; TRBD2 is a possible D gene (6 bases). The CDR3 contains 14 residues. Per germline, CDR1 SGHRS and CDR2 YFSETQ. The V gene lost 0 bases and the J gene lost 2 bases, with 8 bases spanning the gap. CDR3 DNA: TGCGCCAGCAGCTTGGATGCGGGACAAGAGACCCAGTACTTC. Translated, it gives CASSLDAGQETQYF.

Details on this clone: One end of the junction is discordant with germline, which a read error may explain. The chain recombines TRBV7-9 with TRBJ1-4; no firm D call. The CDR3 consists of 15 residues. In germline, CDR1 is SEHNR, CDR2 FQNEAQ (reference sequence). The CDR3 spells CSSSRLLGVNEKLFF. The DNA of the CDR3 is TGTTCCAGCAGCCGTTTATTGGGAGTCAATGAAAAACTGTTTTTT. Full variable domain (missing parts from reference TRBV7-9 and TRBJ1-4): DTGVSQNPRHKITKRGQNVTFRCDPISEHNRLYWYRQTLGQGPEFLTYFQNEAQLEKSRLLSDRFSAERPKGSFSTLEIQRTEQGDSAMYLCSSSRLLGVNEKLFFGSGTQLSVL.

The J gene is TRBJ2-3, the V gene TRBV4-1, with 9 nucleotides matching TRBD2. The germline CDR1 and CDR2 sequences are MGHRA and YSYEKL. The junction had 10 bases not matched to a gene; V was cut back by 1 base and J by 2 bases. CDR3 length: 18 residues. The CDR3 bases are TGCGCCAGCAGCCAAGCATTGGCGGGGGGGCCTTACACAGATACGCAGTATTTT. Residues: CASSQALAGGPYTDTQYF.

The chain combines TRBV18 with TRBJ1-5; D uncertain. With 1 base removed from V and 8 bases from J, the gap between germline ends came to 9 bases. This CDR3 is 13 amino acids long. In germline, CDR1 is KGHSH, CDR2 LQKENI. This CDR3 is CASSPRREKPQHF. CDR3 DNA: TGTGCCAGCTCACCACGGCGGGAAAAGCCCCAGCATTTT.

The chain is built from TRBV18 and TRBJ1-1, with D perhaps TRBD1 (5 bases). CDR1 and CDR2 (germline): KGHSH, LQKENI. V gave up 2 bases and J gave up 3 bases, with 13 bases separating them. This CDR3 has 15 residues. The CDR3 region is CASSPGPRGDTEAFF. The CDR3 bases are TGTGCCAGCTCACCAGGGCCCCGGGGGGACACTGAAGCTTTCTTT.

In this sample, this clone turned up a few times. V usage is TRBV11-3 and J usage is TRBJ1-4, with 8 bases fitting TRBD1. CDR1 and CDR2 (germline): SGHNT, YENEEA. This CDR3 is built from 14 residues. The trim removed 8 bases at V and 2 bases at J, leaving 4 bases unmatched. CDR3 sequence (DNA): TGTGCCAGCGAACCAGGGGGCACTAATGAAAAACTGTTTTTT. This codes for CASEPGGTNEKLFF.

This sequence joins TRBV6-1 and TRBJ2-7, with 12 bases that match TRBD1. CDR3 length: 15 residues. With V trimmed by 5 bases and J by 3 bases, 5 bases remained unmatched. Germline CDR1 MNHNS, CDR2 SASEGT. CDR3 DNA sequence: TGTGCCAGCAGTACCGGGACAGGGGGCTTCTACGAGCAGTACTTC. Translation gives CASSTGTGGFYEQYF.

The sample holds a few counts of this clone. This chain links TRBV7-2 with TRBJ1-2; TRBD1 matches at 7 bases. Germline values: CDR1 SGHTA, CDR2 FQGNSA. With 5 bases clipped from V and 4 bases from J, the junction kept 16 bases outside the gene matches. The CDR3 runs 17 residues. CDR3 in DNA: TGTGCCAGCAGCCCCGAGACAGGGATCTTAAGAACCTATGGCTACACCTTC. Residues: CASSPETGILRTYGYTF.

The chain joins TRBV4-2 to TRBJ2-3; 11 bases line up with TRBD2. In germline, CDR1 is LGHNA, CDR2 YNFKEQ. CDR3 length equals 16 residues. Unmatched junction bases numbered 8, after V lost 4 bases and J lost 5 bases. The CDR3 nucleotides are TGTGCCAGCAGCCGATCTAGCGGGGGGTGGGTAGATACGCAGTATTTT. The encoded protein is CASSRSSGGWVDTQYF.

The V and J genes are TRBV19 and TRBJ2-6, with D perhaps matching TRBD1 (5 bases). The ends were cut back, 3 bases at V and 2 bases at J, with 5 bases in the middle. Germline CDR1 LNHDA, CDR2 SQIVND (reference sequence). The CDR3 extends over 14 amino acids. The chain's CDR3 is CASSIRAGANVLTF. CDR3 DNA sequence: TGTGCCAGTAGTATCAGGGCTGGGGCCAACGTCCTGACTTTC. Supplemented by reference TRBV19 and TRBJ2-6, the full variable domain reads DGGITQSPKYLFRKEGQNVTLSCEQNLNHDAMYWYRQDPGQGLRLIYYSQIVNDFQKGDIAEGYSVSREKKESFPLTVTSAQKNPTAFYLCASSIRAGANVLTFGAGSRLTVL.

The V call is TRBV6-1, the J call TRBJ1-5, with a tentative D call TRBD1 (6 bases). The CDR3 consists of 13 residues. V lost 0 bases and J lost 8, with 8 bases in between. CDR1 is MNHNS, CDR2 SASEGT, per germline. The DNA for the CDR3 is TGTGCCAGCAGTGAAGCTTACAGGGAGCCCCAGCATTTT. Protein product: CASSEAYREPQHF.

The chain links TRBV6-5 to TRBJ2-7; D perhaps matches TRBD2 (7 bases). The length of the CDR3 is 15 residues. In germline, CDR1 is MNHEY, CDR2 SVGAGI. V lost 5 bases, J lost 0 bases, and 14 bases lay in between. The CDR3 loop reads CASSPGGEGSYEQYF. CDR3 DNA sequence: TGTGCCAGCAGTCCGGGGGGCGAAGGCTCCTACGAGCAGTACTTC.

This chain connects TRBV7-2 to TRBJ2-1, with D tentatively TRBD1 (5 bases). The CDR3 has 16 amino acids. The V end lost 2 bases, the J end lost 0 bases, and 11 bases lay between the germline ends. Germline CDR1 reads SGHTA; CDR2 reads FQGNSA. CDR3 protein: CASSLIPGYSYNEQFF. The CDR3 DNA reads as TGTGCCAGCAGCTTAATTCCAGGGTACTCCTACAATGAGCAGTTCTTC.

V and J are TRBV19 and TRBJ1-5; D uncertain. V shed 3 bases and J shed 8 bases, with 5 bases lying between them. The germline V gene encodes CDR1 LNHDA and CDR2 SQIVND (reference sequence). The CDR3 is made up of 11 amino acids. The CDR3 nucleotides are TGTGCCAGTAGTATCGGGAAGCCCCAGCATTTT. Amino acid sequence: CASSIGKPQHF.

DNA of the CDR3: TGCAGCGCCGCCGGGACTAGCCTATCCACAGATACGCAGTATTTT. Encoded protein: CSAAGTSLSTDTQYF. The chain joins TRBV29-1 to TRBJ2-3; 9 bases fit TRBD2. Germline trimming cut 7 bases from V and 2 bases from J; bases unmatched to any gene: 10. CDR3 length: 15 amino acids. Germline loops: CDR1 SQVTM, CDR2 ANQGSEA.